This passage covers 9 T cell receptor beta chains from one sample sequenced in a study of blood T cell repertoires in COVID-19. Clones were sequenced by immunoSEQ multiplex PCR, and TCRdb holds only the in-frame ones, with some missing. The repertoire holds 60,000 to 65,000 clones, roughly 78% seen once, with 12% to 15% in the top ten. The sample consisted of peripheral blood. These receptors all stem from a man aged 60 to 69 with COVID-19, enrolled during active disease.

This sequence joins TRBV30 and TRBJ2-3, with 9 bases identical to TRBD2. The CDR3 is 15 amino acids. V dropped 3 bases and J dropped 0; count of bases not matched to a gene: 4. Germline V gene data show CDR1 as GTSNPN and CDR2 as SVGIG (reference sequence). This CDR3 is CAWRSTSGSTDTQYF. CDR3 nucleotide sequence: TGTGCCTGGAGGTCGACTAGCGGAAGCACAGATACGCAGTATTTT. The full variable domain, completed using reference TRBV30 and TRBJ2-3, is SQTIHQWPATLVQPVGSPLSLECTVEGTSNPNLYWYRQAAGRGLQLLFYSVGIGQISSEVPQNLSASRPQDRQFILSSKKLLLSDSGFYLCAWRSTSGSTDTQYFGPGTRLTVL.

The count of this clone is one. The V and J genes are TRBV19 and TRBJ1-1; D ambiguous. CDR1 is LNHDA, CDR2 SQIVND, per germline (reference sequence). CDR3 length: 14 residues. Trimming took off 3 bases at V and 1 base at J, with 9 bases between the two ends. The CDR3 here is CASSISVQNTEAFF. The CDR3 coding sequence is TGTGCCAGTAGTATCAGTGTACAGAACACTGAAGCTTTCTTT.

This rearrangement joins TRBV5-1 to TRBJ2-3; D remains ambiguous. Germline V gives CDR1 SGHRS, CDR2 YFSETQ. Trimming removed 2 bases at V and 6 bases at J, with 4 bases between. The CDR3 runs 11 residues. The CDR3 DNA is TGCGCCAGCAGCTTCTTCGATACGCAGTATTTT. This translates into CASSFFDTQYF.

The V gene is TRBV9, the J gene TRBJ2-3, with 11 positions matching TRBD2. CDR1 and CDR2 from the germline V gene are SGDLS and YYNGEE. Unmatched junction bases numbered 1, after V lost 3 bases and J lost 1 base. The CDR3 loop spans 15 amino acids. The CDR3 protein is CASSELAGGTDTQYF. CDR3 nucleotide sequence: TGTGCCAGCAGCGAACTAGCGGGGGGCACAGATACGCAGTATTTT.

This rearrangement joins TRBV11-3 to TRBJ2-1; D is undetermined. The V gene's germline CDR1 is SGHNT and CDR2 YENEEA. The CDR3 sequence is 13 residues long. Deletions cut 1 base from V and 9 bases from J, with 10 bases between. The CDR3 sequence is CASSLVFPGEQFF. CDR3 DNA: TGTGCCAGCAGCTTAGTGTTCCCCGGTGAGCAGTTCTTC.

The CDR3 DNA is TGCGCCAGCGATACCCAGGGGGGCGCTGGGGCCAACGTCCTGACTTTC. Residues: CASDTQGGAGANVLTF. The chain uses TRBV5-1 and TRBJ2-6; a weak D match, TRBD1 (7 bases). The germline gives CDR1 SGHRS, CDR2 YFSETQ. The V end lost 7 bases, the J end lost 2 bases, and 16 bases lay between the germline ends. The CDR3 runs to 16 residues.

J is TRBJ1-2 and V is TRBV30; D not certain. Trimming pared 2 bases from V and 1 base from J, leaving 2 bases between. The CDR3 has 11 residues. CDR1 is GTSNPN, CDR2 SVGIG, per germline (reference sequence). The CDR3 region has the DNA TGTGCCTGGAGTCGTAACTATGGCTACACCTTC. Translation gives CAWSRNYGYTF.

This clone appeared a single time. The CDR3 loop reads CASSLGSPNSPLHF. In DNA, the CDR3 is TGTGCCAGCAGCCTCGGGAGCCCTAATTCACCCCTCCACTTT. This chain links TRBV7-6 with TRBJ1-6; D remains unclear. CDR1 is SGHVS and CDR2 is FNYEAQ in the germline V gene. The CDR3 runs 14 residues. V was trimmed by 5 bases and J by 6 bases, leaving 11 bases between them.

This clone was picked up one time. The rearrangement joins TRBV10-3 to TRBJ2-7, with 8 bases aligning to TRBD2. V gave up 8 bases and J gave up 0 bases; unmatched junction bases: 6. The germline gives CDR1 ENHRY, CDR2 SYGVKD. The CDR3 covers 14 residues. Written as DNA, the CDR3 is TGTGCCATCGGAAGCGGGGGTAGCTCCTACGAGCAGTACTTC. Its translation: CAIGSGGSSYEQYF.